This T cell receptor (beta chain) is from a study of blood T cell repertoires in COVID-19. Background on the study: Sites across the United States, Italy and Spain contributed samples from acute and convalescent COVID-19. Sample material is recorded as cDNA or gDNA derived from T cells, B-cell-depleted T cells, or PBMCs.

On this clone: Other DNA sequences in the sample encode the same CDR3.

Authors' data handling: The authors estimated nucleated cell counts from reference gene primer amplification. The protocol was immunoSEQ multiplex PCR, while the TCRdb copy is restricted to in-frame clones and leaves out a portion. Clonal size and the V and J genes are those of that table, whereas D and trimming came from the DNA. The repertoire holds about 200,000 clones, more than 70% seen once, with about 18% in the top ten. Germline V gene data show CDR1 as LNHDA and CDR2 as SQIVND (reference sequence). This CDR3 has 15 residues. Trimming cost V 5 bases and J 1 base; bases outside gene matches: 5. One Seattle source followed patients from active infection through their disease course.

The gene calls are TRBV19 and TRBJ2-7, with 10 positions matching TRBD1. The sequence derives from a man aged 50-59 years with COVID-19, enrolled during active disease. The sequenced sample consisted of peripheral blood. CDR3 DNA: TGTGCCAGTAGTGATAGGGACAGGGGATCCTACGAGCAGTACTTC. Translated, it gives CASSDRDRGSYEQYF. Full variable domain (remainder filled in from reference TRBV19 and TRBJ2-7): DGGITQSPKYLFRKEGQNVTLSCEQNLNHDAMYWYRQDPGQGLRLIYYSQIVNDFQKGDIAEGYSVSREKKESFPLTVTSAQKNPTAFYLCASSDRDRGSYEQYFGPGTRLTVT.